The clone carrying this T cell receptor (beta chain) was detected only a few times. What it recognizes is unknown. The data are from a study of beta chain features in type 1 diabetes. Study results and limitations: Patients with Type 1 diabetes showed moderately but significantly shorter TCRB CDR3s in all four CD4+ subsets. PCR could preferentially amplify shorter templates, alike in patients and controls.

Expressed TCRB transcripts got sequenced, as all isolated RNA was reverse transcribed. Sequencing used immunoSEQ multiplex PCR; TCRdb keeps in-frame clones, though not all of them. The table records fewer than 30,000 clones, approximately 51% of them present only once. The sequenced sample consisted of Tregs from blood. This receptor was identified in a woman between 18 and 29 years old with type 1 diabetes.

CDR3 protein: CASSPEDSRNQPQHF. The CDR3 nucleotides read TGCGCCAGCAGCCCCGAGGACAGCCGCAATCAGCCCCAGCATTTT. This chain joins TRBV5-1 and TRBJ1-5, with D perhaps TRBD1 (6 bases). Germline lookup yields CDR1 SGHRS and CDR2 YFSETQ. The CDR3 extends over 15 amino acids. Trimming stripped 4 bases from V and 2 bases from J, with 13 bases between.